This TCR beta chain is from a study of blood T cell repertoires in COVID-19. The wider study: Whether acute or convalescent, the COVID-19 samples came from the United States, Italy and Spain. Sources were T cells, B-cell-depleted T cells, or PBMCs; the material itself was cDNA or gDNA.

The sample holds one count of this clone. Source study methods: Amplification from reference gene primers served as the basis for estimated nucleated cell counts. Sequencing used immunoSEQ multiplex PCR; TCRdb keeps in-frame clones, though not all of them. That table furnishes V, J and clone size, whereas the DNA furnished D and trimming. The sample lists about 160,000 clones; 90% to 95% were seen once. The germline V gene has CDR1 SGDLS and CDR2 YYNGEE. This CDR3 spans 13 amino acids. Trimming cost V 3 bases and J 5 bases, with 11 bases left between them. What was sequenced was peripheral blood. The rearrangement uses TRBV9 and TRBJ1-1, with D possibly TRBD1 on 5 matching bases. The clonotype comes from a woman aged 45 to 65 with acute or convalescent COVID-19. The CDR3 region is CASSGARGTEAFF. The CDR3 DNA follows: TGTGCCAGCAGCGGGGCTAGGGGAACTGAAGCTTTCTTT. Complete variable domain (other parts from reference TRBV9 and TRBJ1-1): DSGVTQTPKHLITATGQRVTLRCSPRSGDLSVYWYQQSLDQGLQFLIQYYNGEERAKGNILERFSAQQFPDLHSELNLSSLELGDSALYFCASSGARGTEAFFGQGTRLTVV.